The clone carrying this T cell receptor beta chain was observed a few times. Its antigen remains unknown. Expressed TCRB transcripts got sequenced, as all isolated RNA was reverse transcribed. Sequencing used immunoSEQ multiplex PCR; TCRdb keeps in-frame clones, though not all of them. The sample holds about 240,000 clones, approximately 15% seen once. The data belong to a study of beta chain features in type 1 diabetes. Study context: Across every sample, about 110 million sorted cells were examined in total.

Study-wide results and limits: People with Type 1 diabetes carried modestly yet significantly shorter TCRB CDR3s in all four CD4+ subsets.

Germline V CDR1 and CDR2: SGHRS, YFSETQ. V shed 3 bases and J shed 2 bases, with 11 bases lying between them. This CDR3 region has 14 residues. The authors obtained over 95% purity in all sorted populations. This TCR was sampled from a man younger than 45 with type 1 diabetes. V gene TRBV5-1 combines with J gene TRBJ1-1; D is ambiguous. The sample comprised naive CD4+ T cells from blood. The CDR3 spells CASSSSAVNTEAFF. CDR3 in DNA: TGCGCCAGCAGCTCGTCGGCGGTCAACACTGAAGCTTTCTTT.